These T cell receptor beta chains were read from a single sample in a study of cytomegalovirus exposure and HLA in healthy donors. Assay used: immunoSEQ multiplex PCR; TCRdb lists only in-frame clones, some missing. The sample lists approximately 300,000 clones, roughly 85% occurring once. Sequenced material: PBMCs. The receptors stem from a woman under 30 in good health and CMV-seronegative. CDR3s include the opening cysteine and the closing phenylalanine or tryptophan. D genes are given only for firm matches. Rows give clone size only sometimes, using once, few, many, or a class for an expanded clone.

length	V	size	J	D	CDR3	DNA
16	TRBV28	-	TRBJ2-7	-	CASSPPKVWGDYEQYF	TGTGCCAGCAGCCCCCCCAAGGTTTGGGGGGACTACGAGCAGTACTTC
14	TRBV30	-	TRBJ2-5	TRBD1	CAWSAGTGEETQYF	TGTGCCTGGAGCGCAGGGACAGGGGAAGAGACCCAGTACTTC
16	TRBV27	once	TRBJ1-4	-	CASSLGRGATNEKLFF	TGTGCCAGCAGTTTAGGGAGGGGCGCAACTAATGAAAAACTGTTTTTT
15	TRBV7-2	once	TRBJ2-7	TRBD2	CASSPGAGSFYEQYF	TGTGCCAGCAGCCCCGGAGCGGGATCATTCTACGAGCAGTACTTC
18	TRBV4-2	-	TRBJ2-1	-	CASSQPGLLTSSYNEQFF	TGTGCCAGCAGCCAACCGGGACTCCTCACTAGCTCCTACAATGAGCAGTTCTTC
15	TRBV28	few	TRBJ2-7	TRBD1	CASKPGGTGALEQYF	TGTGCCAGCAAACCCGGGGGGACAGGGGCCCTGGAGCAGTACTTC
14	TRBV14	-	TRBJ2-3	-	CASSLVLGADTQYF	TGTGCCAGCAGCCTAGTGCTCGGGGCAGATACGCAGTATTTT
15	TRBV9	-	TRBJ1-2	TRBD1	CASSVDDRGLYGYTF	TGTGCCAGCAGCGTAGATGACAGGGGGCTCTATGGCTACACCTTC
14	TRBV21-1	-	TRBJ2-5	-	CASRSGRDPETQYF	TGTGCCAGCCGAAGCGGGAGGGACCCCGAGACCCAGTACTTC
18	TRBV9	-	TRBJ1-2	TRBD1	CASSGGSFRDRGNYGYTF	TGTGCCAGCAGCGGCGGCTCCTTCCGGGACAGGGGGAACTATGGCTACACCTTC
16	TRBV10-3	-	TRBJ1-3	-	CAISESRGGSGNTIYF	TGTGCCATCAGTGAGTCGAGAGGGGGTTCTGGAAACACCATATATTTT
13	TRBV7-3	once	TRBJ2-4	TRBD1	CASSPTGGTIQYF	TGTGCCAGCAGCCCAACAGGGGGTACCATTCAGTACTTC
15	TRBV7-2	-	TRBJ2-1	-	CASSQEERTTLGQFF	TGTGCCAGCAGCCAAGAGGAGCGGACGACTCTAGGGCAGTTCTTC
15	TRBV7-9	-	TRBJ2-5	TRBD1	CASSEAGQGQETQYF	TGTGCCAGCAGCGAAGCGGGACAGGGGCAAGAGACCCAGTACTTC
13	TRBV28	-	TRBJ2-5	TRBD1	CASGGQPQETQYF	TGTGCCAGCGGGGGACAGCCTCAAGAGACCCAGTACTTC
14	TRBV28	few	TRBJ2-7	-	CASALTGPFREQYF	TGTGCCAGTGCCTTGACAGGTCCCTTCAGAGAGCAGTACTTC
11	TRBV27	-	TRBJ2-2	-	CASRETGELFF	TGTGCCAGCAGAGAGACCGGGGAGCTGTTTTTT
15	TRBV7-2	-	TRBJ1-2	TRBD1	CASSQQGQGVYGYTF	TGTGCCAGCAGCCAACAAGGACAGGGGGTCTATGGCTACACCTTC
18	TRBV18	-	TRBJ1-1	TRBD1	CASSPRTGAKSGGTEAFF	TGTGCCAGCTCACCCCGGACAGGGGCCAAAAGTGGGGGAACTGAAGCTTTCTTT
15	TRBV7-8	-	TRBJ2-5	TRBD2	CASSAQLAGGETQYF	TGTGCCAGCAGCGCCCAACTAGCGGGAGGAGAGACCCAGTACTTC
14	TRBV2	-	TRBJ1-4	TRBD1	CASRGDRGPEKLFF	TGTGCCAGCAGGGGGGACAGGGGGCCTGAAAAACTGTTTTTT
11	TRBV20-1	once	TRBJ2-5	-	CSAAIEETQYF	TGCAGTGCTGCGATTGAAGAGACCCAGTACTTC
16	TRBV7-2	-	TRBJ2-1	-	CASSLISGSSYNEQFF	TGTGCCAGCAGCTTAATTTCAGGGTCGTCCTACAATGAGCAGTTCTTC
16	TRBV4-3	-	TRBJ1-3	TRBD1	CASSQEGQGGGNTIYF	TGCGCCAGCAGCCAAGAAGGACAGGGAGGGGGAAACACCATATATTTT
13	TRBV11-2	-	TRBJ2-7	TRBD2	CASSLGGRYEQYF	TGTGCCAGCAGCTTGGGCGGGAGGTACGAGCAGTACTTC
16	TRBV11-3	-	TRBJ2-3	TRBD2	CASSLTGTSGRVAQYF	TGTGCCAGCAGCTTAACCGGGACTAGCGGGAGGGTAGCGCAGTATTTT
13	TRBV2	-	TRBJ2-1	-	CASSDLTPNEQFF	TGTGCCAGCAGTGATCTCACTCCCAATGAGCAGTTCTTC
14	TRBV5-6	-	TRBJ2-3	-	CASSSKTSTDTQYF	TGTGCCAGCAGCTCTAAGACTAGCACAGATACGCAGTATTTT
13	TRBV4-1	-	TRBJ2-4	TRBD2	CASSQGGGREQYF	TGCGCCAGCAGCCAAGGGGGAGGGAGGGAGCAGTACTTC
12	TRBV13	-	TRBJ2-7	TRBD1	CASSSDRAGQYF	TGTGCCAGCAGCTCGGACAGGGCGGGGCAGTACTTC
13	TRBV18	-	TRBJ2-7	TRBD2	CASCGTSGYEQYF	TGTGCCAGCTGCGGGACTAGCGGGTACGAGCAGTACTTC